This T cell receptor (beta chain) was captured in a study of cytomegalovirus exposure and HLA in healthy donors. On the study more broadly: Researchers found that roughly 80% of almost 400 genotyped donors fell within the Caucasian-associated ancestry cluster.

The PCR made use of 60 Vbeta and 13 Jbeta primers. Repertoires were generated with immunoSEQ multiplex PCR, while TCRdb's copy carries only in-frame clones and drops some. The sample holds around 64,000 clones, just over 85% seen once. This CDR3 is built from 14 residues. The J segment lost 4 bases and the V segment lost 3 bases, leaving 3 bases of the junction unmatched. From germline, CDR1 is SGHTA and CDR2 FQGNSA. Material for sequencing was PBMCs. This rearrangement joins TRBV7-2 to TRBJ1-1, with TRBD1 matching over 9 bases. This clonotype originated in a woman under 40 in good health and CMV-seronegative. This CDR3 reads CASSFRQGGTEAFF. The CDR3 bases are TGTGCCAGCAGCTTCCGACAGGGGGGCACTGAAGCTTTCTTT.